This T cell receptor beta chain was sequenced for a study of cytotoxic CD8 clonotypes in ibrutinib-treated CLL. Study at large: Partial response was seen in approximately 24 patients and complete response in 2; after median around 5.5 years, around 15 stayed remitted, about 12 progressed.

Regarding this clone: Its antigen is unknown.

This CDR3 is 13 amino acids long. Trimming stripped 0 bases from V and 15 bases from J, with 12 bases between. Germline assignment: CDR1 MNHEY and CDR2 SMNVEV (reference sequence). Study-wide points: Public clonotypes, rarely seen, contracted or held steady on treatment.

Profiled with immunoSEQ multiplex PCR; TCRdb holds only in-frame clones, not every one. Seen here are about 120,000 clones, around 85% observed once, and the top ten hold approximately 2%. This receptor was obtained from a human donor with chronic lymphocytic leukemia. This sample comprised PBMCs, obtained after 24 months of ibrutinib treatment. This chain links TRBV27 with TRBJ1-6, with D uncertain. CDR3 residues: CASSLSKSSVLHF. The CDR3 region has the DNA TGTGCCAGCAGTTTATCTAAATCATCGGTCCTCCACTTT.